The 32 T cell receptor beta chains given below trace back to one sample, sequenced in a study of blood T cell repertoires in COVID-19. The data were produced by immunoSEQ multiplex PCR, yet TCRdb's version contains in-frame clones alone and is incomplete. The repertoire holds fewer than 300,000 clones, with 85% as singletons. The sample taken for sequencing was PBMCs or T cells enriched from blood (not recorded which). Source of these receptors: a woman between 50 and 59 years old who had recovered from COVID-19.

The chain is built from TRBV5-1 and TRBJ1-2, with 8 bases identical to TRBD1. Trimming removed 4 bases from V and 4 bases from J; junction bases left unmatched: 12. The CDR3 runs to 16 residues. Germline CDR1 is SGHRS and CDR2 is YFSETQ. The CDR3 nucleotides are TGCGCCAGCAGCAGAACGGGACAGGCTACGCTCTATGGCTACACCTTC. Translating gives CASSRTGQATLYGYTF.

This chain links TRBV6-1 with TRBJ1-5, with D unresolved. V lost 3 bases and J 7 bases, leaving 4 bases between the germline ends. This CDR3 comprises 11 residues. The germline gives CDR1 MNHNS, CDR2 SASEGT. CDR3: CASSDRQPQHF. Written as DNA, the CDR3 is TGTGCCAGCAGTGATAGACAGCCCCAGCATTTT.

The J gene is TRBJ1-6, the V gene TRBV21-1; the table's D call, TRBD1, was not checked against the DNA. TRBV21-1 corresponds to a pseudogene. The CDR3 consists of 14 residues. CDR3 protein: CASRLKGANSPLHF. Written as DNA, the CDR3 is TGTGCCAGCAGGTTGAAGGGGGCTAATTCACCCCTCCACTTT.

The chain combines TRBV7-2 with TRBJ2-3; 7 bases match TRBD1. In germline, CDR1 is SGHTA, CDR2 FQGNSA. The CDR3 runs to 14 residues. The trim removed 3 bases at V and 7 bases at J, leaving 7 bases unmatched. CDR3 region: CASSFRGNINTQYF. DNA for the CDR3: TGTGCCAGCAGCTTCAGGGGGAATATAAATACGCAGTATTTT.

V is TRBV5-6 and J is TRBJ2-7; 8 bases match TRBD2. The CDR3 is 14 amino acids. Germline CDR1 is SGHDT and CDR2 is YYEEEE. V lost 3 bases, J lost 7 bases, and 9 bases stayed unmatched. The CDR3 DNA reads TGTGCCAGCAGCTCCGGGCTCGCGGGGGGAGAGCAGTACTTC. Translating it yields CASSSGLAGGEQYF.

The chain has TRBV18 and TRBJ1-1; TRBD1 matches at 8 bases. V shed 3 bases and J 0 bases; nucleotides not matched to a gene: 3. Looked up from germline, CDR1 is KGHSH and CDR2 is LQKENI. There are 15 residues in the CDR3. Written as DNA, the CDR3 is TGTGCCAGCTCACCGGGACAGGCGCTGAACACTGAAGCTTTCTTT. Translating gives CASSPGQALNTEAFF. Supplemented by reference TRBV18 and TRBJ1-1, the full variable domain reads NAGVMQNPRHLVRRRGQEARLRCSPMKGHSHVYWYRQLPEEGLKFMVYLQKENIIDESGMPKERFSAEFPKEGPSILRIQQVVRGDSAAYFCASSPGQALNTEAFFGQGTRLTVV.

V is TRBV4-2 and J is TRBJ1-2, with no clear D. The germline V gene encodes CDR1 LGHNA and CDR2 YNFKEQ. The CDR3 extends over 15 amino acids. Trimming removed 0 bases from V and 3 bases from J, with 11 bases in between. CDR3 residues: CASSQEGRGYYGYTF. The DNA of the CDR3 is TGTGCCAGCAGCCAAGAGGGTCGGGGATACTATGGCTACACCTTC.

The chain carries TRBV7-2 and TRBJ1-6; a possible D gene is TRBD1 (5 bases). Trimming took 2 bases from V and 7 from J, leaving 12 bases between them. CDR1 is SGHTA, CDR2 FQGNSA, per germline. This CDR3 comprises 15 residues. The CDR3 DNA reads TGTGCCAGCAGCTTATATGGGGGGACCAATTCACCCCTCCACTTT. Its protein product is CASSLYGGTNSPLHF.

The chain is built from TRBV19 and TRBJ2-7; 12 positions agree with TRBD2. Unmatched junction bases numbered 10, after V lost 6 bases and J lost 7 bases. This CDR3 spans 15 amino acids. Germline CDR1 and CDR2: LNHDA and SQIVND (reference sequence). CDR3 coding DNA: TGTGCCAGTAGCCGACGGACTAGCGGGATCAGAGAGCAGTACTTC. This gives the protein CASSRRTSGIREQYF.

The chain recombines TRBV5-6 with TRBJ1-3; the D gene is possibly TRBD1 (5 bases). CDR3 length: 14 residues. The germline V gene has CDR1 SGHDT and CDR2 YYEEEE. V lost 5 bases and J 1 base, leaving 10 bases between the germline ends. The CDR3 nucleotides are TGTGCCAGCAGTCGGGGGGAGTCTGGAAACACCATATATTTT. Its translation is CASSRGESGNTIYF. Using reference TRBV5-6 and TRBJ1-3 for the parts outside the CDR3, the full variable domain is DAGVTQSPTHLIKTRGQQVTLRCSPKSGHDTVSWYQQALGQGPQFIFQYYEEEERQRGNFPDRFSGHQFPNYSSELNVNALLLGDSALYLCASSRGESGNTIYFGEGSWLTVV.

The genes are TRBV5-1 and TRBJ1-1, with 8 bases fitting TRBD1. Losses at the gene ends were 4 bases for V and 11 bases for J; bases not matched to a gene: 4. Germline assignment: CDR1 SGHRS and CDR2 YFSETQ. This CDR3 spans 11 amino acids. The CDR3: CASSPGQGAFF. The CDR3 nucleotides are TGCGCCAGCAGCCCAGGACAGGGTGCTTTCTTT.

The V and J genes are TRBV6-2 or TRBV6-3 and TRBJ2-1; 10 nucleotides match TRBD2. The CDR3 runs 16 residues. Looked up from germline, CDR1 is MNHEY and CDR2 is SVGEGT. The V gene end was trimmed by 6 bases and the J gene end by 7 bases; junction bases not matched to a gene: 12. The CDR3 sequence is CASSSPGAGGGNEQFF. The DNA of the CDR3 is TGTGCCAGCAGCTCACCGGGAGCGGGAGGGGGGAATGAGCAGTTCTTC.

V gene TRBV28 combines with J gene TRBJ1-2; TRBD1 matches at 9 bases. The ends lost 5 bases at V and 8 bases at J; junction bases unmatched: 9. This CDR3 is 14 amino acids long. The germline CDR1 and CDR2 sequences are MDHEN and SYDVKM. The CDR3 DNA reads TGTGCCAGCAGTGACAGGGGGAGAGGTTTGGGCTACACCTTC. Translated, it gives CASSDRGRGLGYTF.

This chain links TRBV27 with TRBJ2-7, with a possible D match to TRBD2 (5 bases). This CDR3 is built from 13 residues. Germline CDR1 and CDR2: MNHEY and SMNVEV (reference sequence). Between the trimmed V and J ends, which lost 3 bases and 5 bases, there was a span of 11 bases. DNA of the CDR3: TGTGCCAGCAGTTTTGGACTGAACCACGAGCAGTACTTC. This gives the protein CASSFGLNHEQYF.

This clone was observed a handful of times. The rearrangement links TRBV21-1 to TRBJ2-1; the DNA was not used to check the table's D call, TRBD1. TRBV21-1 is recorded as a pseudogene. The CDR3 runs to 17 residues. The DNA for the CDR3 is TGTGCCAGCAGCAAAGCGAATGGTGACAGGGGCTCCAATGAGCAGTTCTTC. Translated: CASSKANGDRGSNEQFF.

The V and J genes are TRBV6-6 and TRBJ1-6; D gene uncertain. This CDR3 has 13 amino acids. The V and J ends lost 6 bases and 5 bases respectively, with 8 bases between them. Germline V lookup: CDR1 MNHNY, CDR2 SVGAGI (reference sequence). The DNA for the CDR3 is TGTGCCAGCAGCCGACGGGATAATTCACCCCTCCACTTT. It specifies CASSRRDNSPLHF.

The chain carries TRBV7-2 and TRBJ2-3, with a possible D match to TRBD2 (6 bases). Germline CDR1 SGHTA, CDR2 FQGNSA. Trimming left V 5 bases short and J 6 bases short, with 9 bases between. The CDR3 totals 12 residues. CDR3 sequence reads: CASSRDWDTQYF. The CDR3 DNA reads TGTGCCAGCAGCCGGGACTGGGATACGCAGTATTTT.

The V gene is TRBV30, the J gene TRBJ2-5; no definite D call. V shed 4 bases and J shed 3 bases, with 12 bases lying between them. The germline V gene has CDR1 GTSNPN and CDR2 SVGIG (reference sequence). The CDR3 runs 13 residues. The CDR3 here is CAWNVRREETQYF. CDR3 nucleotide sequence: TGTGCCTGGAATGTGCGCCGGGAAGAGACCCAGTACTTC. The whole variable domain, filled in from reference TRBV30 and TRBJ2-5, reads SQTIHQWPATLVQPVGSPLSLECTVEGTSNPNLYWYRQAAGRGLQLLFYSVGIGQISSEVPQNLSASRPQDRQFILSSKKLLLSDSGFYLCAWNVRREETQYFGPGTRLLVL.

This chain connects TRBV18 to TRBJ1-4; 7 positions match TRBD1. Losses at the gene ends were 2 bases for V and 0 bases for J; bases not matched to a gene: 3. CDR1 is KGHSH and CDR2 is LQKENI in the germline V gene. CDR3 length: 16 residues. CDR3 sequence reads: CASSPKGAATNEKLFF. CDR3 DNA: TGTGCCAGCTCACCAAAGGGGGCAGCAACTAATGAAAAACTGTTTTTT.

The rearrangement uses TRBV14 and TRBJ2-2; D is unclear. The CDR3 totals 14 residues. Trimming stripped 4 bases from V and 5 bases from J, with 11 bases between. Germline V CDR1 and CDR2: SGHDN, FVKESK. The CDR3 DNA follows: TGTGCCAGCAGCCTTTTCGCAGCGACCGGGGAGCTGTTTTTT. Translating gives CASSLFAATGELFF.

The V call is TRBV3-1 (or the pseudogene TRBV3-2), the J call TRBJ2-1; 11 bases agree with TRBD1. The V gene's germline CDR1 is LGHDT and CDR2 YNNKEL (reference sequence). V was clipped by 5 bases and J by 8 bases; unmatched bases: 8. The CDR3 has 15 residues. The CDR3 region is CASSGGQGAVDEQFF. The CDR3 DNA sequence: TGTGCCAGCAGCGGAGGACAGGGGGCTGTCGATGAGCAGTTCTTC.

CDR3: CASSPDSSSYNEQFF. Written as DNA, the CDR3 is TGTGCCAGCAGCCCTGACAGTAGCTCCTACAATGAGCAGTTCTTC. V usage is TRBV11-2 and J usage is TRBJ2-1, with a tentative D call TRBD1 (5 bases). V was clipped by 5 bases and J by 0 bases, with 11 bases between them. The CDR3 totals 15 residues. Germline lookup yields CDR1 SGHAT and CDR2 FQNNGV.

The chain's CDR3 is CASRGALGNQPQHF. The CDR3 DNA is TGCGCCAGCCGAGGCGCTCTTGGCAATCAGCCCCAGCATTTT. The chain has TRBV10-2 and TRBJ1-5; D remains unclear. Germline V gene lookup returns CDR1 WSHSY and CDR2 SAAADI. The CDR3 length is 14 residues. V gave up 8 bases and J gave up 2 bases, with 13 bases separating them.

The rearrangement uses TRBV12-3 or TRBV12-4 and TRBJ2-3; 9 bases fit TRBD2. The CDR3 spans 13 residues. Losses at the gene ends were 11 bases for V and 2 bases for J; bases not matched to a gene: 5. CDR3 DNA sequence: TGTGCCGTGAAGCGGGGGGCCACAGATACGCAGTATTTT. It encodes CAVKRGATDTQYF.

This chain connects TRBV5-1 to TRBJ1-1; 7 nucleotides line up with TRBD1. The CDR3 runs to 16 residues. V lost 3 bases and J lost 4; bases outside the gene matches: 12. Germline V gives CDR1 SGHRS, CDR2 YFSETQ. CDR3 loop: CASSYGTAAQSTEAFF. The DNA of the CDR3 is TGCGCCAGCAGCTACGGGACAGCGGCCCAGAGCACTGAAGCTTTCTTT.

The chain carries TRBV3-1 (or the pseudogene TRBV3-2) and TRBJ1-1; tentative D call: TRBD1 (6 bases). CDR1 is LGHDT and CDR2 is YNNKEL in the germline V gene (reference sequence). This CDR3 spans 12 amino acids. With 5 bases removed from V and 9 bases from J, the gap between germline ends came to 13 bases. The DNA for the CDR3 is TGTGCCAGCAGCGCGGACAGCGGAAAAGCTTTCTTT. Translated: CASSADSGKAFF.

V is TRBV5-4 and J is TRBJ1-4; D might be TRBD1 (6 bases). The CDR3 spans 16 residues. With 0 bases removed from V and 2 bases from J, the gap between germline ends came to 11 bases. Germline values: CDR1 SGHNT, CDR2 YYREEE (reference sequence). CDR3 sequence: CASSLGGGGTNEKLFF. CDR3 nucleotide sequence: TGTGCCAGCAGCTTGGGTGGGGGGGGCACTAATGAAAAACTGTTTTTT.

The chain joins TRBV27 to TRBJ1-2, with a tentative D call TRBD1 (6 bases). Germline-derived CDR1 and CDR2 are MNHEY and SMNVEV (reference sequence). The V and J ends lost 3 bases and 6 bases respectively, with 17 bases between them. CDR3 size: 15 residues. Written as DNA, the CDR3 is TGTGCCAGCAGTTTGTTCGGCGCCCAGGGGAATGGCTACACCTTC. Translating it yields CASSLFGAQGNGYTF.

The chain combines TRBV30 with TRBJ1-1; weak D call: TRBD1 (5 bases). The CDR3 spans 14 residues. The germline V and J ends were trimmed by 2 bases and 7 bases, with 17 bases remaining between them. CDR1 and CDR2 from the germline V gene are GTSNPN and SVGIG (reference sequence). The CDR3 nucleotides read TGTGCCTGGAGTCCTAGGGGCAGGCGAGGTGAAGCTTTCTTT. Translating gives CAWSPRGRRGEAFF.

Here the CDR3 reads CASNPGQGGNTF. The CDR3 DNA reads TGTGCCAGCAATCCGGGACAGGGGGGGAACACCTTC. The chain uses TRBV12-3 or TRBV12-4 and TRBJ1-2, with 11 nucleotides matching TRBD1. V dropped 7 bases and J dropped 12; count of bases not matched to a gene: 7. CDR3 length: 12 amino acids.

As to this clone: The same CDR3 is also encoded by other DNA sequences in this sample. In nucleotides, the CDR3 is TGTGCCAGCAGCCAAGTAGGACAATACAATGAGCAGTTCTTC. Translating gives CASSQVGQYNEQFF. This chain uses TRBV3-1 (or the pseudogene TRBV3-2) with TRBJ2-1; perhaps TRBD1 as D (5 bases). Trimming pared 1 base from V and 4 bases from J, leaving 8 bases between. Germline V gene sequence: CDR1 LGHDT, CDR2 YNNKEL (reference sequence). The CDR3 length is 14 residues.

The genes are TRBV4-1 and TRBJ2-7; 9 positions match TRBD2. Germline loops: CDR1 MGHRA, CDR2 YSYEKL. Unmatched junction bases numbered 13, after V lost 4 bases and J lost 6 bases. The CDR3 runs to 16 residues. This CDR3 is CASSPTSLAGWVEQYF. In DNA, the CDR3 is TGCGCCAGCAGCCCTACCTCTCTAGCGGGATGGGTCGAGCAGTACTTC.